What follows is one T cell receptor beta chain and its context. The data were obtained in a study of blood T cell repertoires in COVID-19. V was clipped by 5 bases and J by 6 bases, with 13 bases between them. Germline V gene sequence: CDR1 LNHDA, CDR2 SQIVND (reference sequence). The CDR3 is made up of 13 amino acids. Assignments of participants to cohorts depended upon their own reported clinical history. Recovery among Cohort 3 donors was established by two negative PCRs, clearance, or symptom resolution. Per the original methods: Estimates of nucleated cell counts were drawn from the amplification of reference gene primers. Clones were sequenced by immunoSEQ multiplex PCR, and TCRdb holds only the in-frame ones, with some missing. The V and J calls and the clone size are those of that table, but D and trimming were determined from the DNA. Of 350,000 to 450,000 clones in the sample, roughly four fifths were seen once.

The chain couples TRBV19 to TRBJ1-1; D is unresolved. Material for sequencing was PBMCs or T cells enriched from blood (not recorded which). The TCR comes from a woman in her fifties or sixties who had recovered from COVID-19. DNA for the CDR3: TGTGCCAGTAGTTTCCCCGGAGGAGCTGAAGCTTTCTTT. This encodes CASSFPGGAEAFF.